These 14 T cell receptor beta chains share one sample of origin, sequenced in a study of blood T cell repertoires in COVID-19. Profiling relied on immunoSEQ multiplex PCR, and the TCRdb table lists in-frame clones only, not all of them. The sample carries more than 110,000 clones, 76% recorded once. Sequenced material: peripheral blood. The receptors come from a woman aged 80 or over with active or convalescent COVID-19.

This clone was observed a handful of times. The rearrangement joins TRBV10-3 to TRBJ2-7, with D possibly TRBD1 on 5 matching bases. CDR3 size: 12 residues. The V gene lost 3 bases and the J gene lost 3 bases, with 6 bases spanning the gap. Germline CDR1 and CDR2: ENHRY and SYGVKD. CDR3 amino acids: CAISDDSYEQYF. CDR3 DNA: TGTGCCATCAGTGACGACAGCTACGAGCAGTACTTC.

The chain has TRBV28 and TRBJ1-1; possibly TRBD1 for D (6 bases). Germline CDR1 and CDR2: MDHEN and SYDVKM. The ends were cut back, 5 bases at V and 4 bases at J, with 20 bases in the middle. This CDR3 region has 16 residues. The CDR3 DNA follows: TGTGCCAGCAGTCGAACCCGGGTCATAGGGGGCACTGAAGCTTTCTTT. As protein: CASSRTRVIGGTEAFF.

The chain couples TRBV9 to TRBJ1-3, with no clear D. Looked up from germline, CDR1 is SGDLS and CDR2 is YYNGEE. V lost 0 bases to trimming and J lost 0 bases, with 7 bases between them. The CDR3 consists of 15 residues. CDR3 in DNA: TGTGCCAGCAGCGTAGATAGTTACTCTGGAAACACCATATATTTT. It codes for CASSVDSYSGNTIYF.

A single count supports this clone. The chain has TRBV6-2 or TRBV6-3 and TRBJ2-6; D uncertain. Germline assignment: CDR1 MNHEY and CDR2 SVGEGT. V was clipped by 6 bases and J by 2 bases, with 14 bases between them. This CDR3 has 16 amino acids. This chain's CDR3 is CASSHQSAAGANVLTF. DNA of the CDR3: TGTGCCAGCAGCCACCAGTCGGCGGCTGGGGCCAACGTCCTGACTTTC.

The chain carries TRBV25-1 and TRBJ1-5; D is unclear. Trimming shortened V by 1 base and J by 2 bases, and 12 bases separated the two germline ends. This CDR3 region has 16 residues. Germline assignment: CDR1 MGHDK and CDR2 SYGVNS. The CDR3 coding sequence is TGTGCCAGCAGTGAATCGAGTATCTTGGGCAATCAGCCCCAGCATTTT. This translates into CASSESSILGNQPQHF.

The chain is built from TRBV21-1 and TRBJ1-4; TRBD1 reflects the table's D call only, with no check against the DNA. TRBV21-1 is a pseudogene segment. The CDR3 is 16 amino acids. The CDR3 nucleotides read TGTGCCAGCAGCGAAATGGTGCTACAGGGGTGCGAAAAACTGTTTTTT. The encoded protein is CASSEMVLQGCEKLFF.

The table lists this clone with a count of one. V and J are TRBV30 and TRBJ2-1; D is perhaps TRBD2 (6 bases). From germline, CDR1 is GTSNPN and CDR2 SVGIG (reference sequence). This CDR3 has 13 amino acids. Trimming pared 0 bases from V and 5 bases from J, leaving 8 bases between. The CDR3: CAWSVLADNEQFF. In nucleotides, the CDR3 is TGTGCCTGGAGTGTACTAGCCGACAATGAGCAGTTCTTC.

V and J are TRBV19 and TRBJ2-2; 9 bases fit TRBD2. Per germline, CDR1 LNHDA and CDR2 SQIVND (reference sequence). With 0 bases clipped from V and 6 bases from J, the junction kept 11 bases outside the gene matches. The CDR3 is made up of 18 amino acids. The CDR3, as DNA: TGTGCCAGTAGTATAGAGGCCCCCCGAGCGGGGGGACCCGGGGAGCTGTTTTTT. It yields the protein CASSIEAPRAGGPGELFF. Full variable domain (remainder filled in from reference TRBV19 and TRBJ2-2): DGGITQSPKYLFRKEGQNVTLSCEQNLNHDAMYWYRQDPGQGLRLIYYSQIVNDFQKGDIAEGYSVSREKKESFPLTVTSAQKNPTAFYLCASSIEAPRAGGPGELFFGEGSRLTVL.

This clone was counted a few times. V is TRBV7-9 and J is TRBJ2-3; the match to TRBD1 covers 8 bases. V shed 5 bases, J shed 0 bases, and the junction held 7 bases outside the gene matches. CDR1 is SEHNR and CDR2 is FQNEAQ in the germline V gene (reference sequence). This CDR3 comprises 16 residues. The CDR3 DNA follows: TGTGCCAGCAGCCTAAGGACAGGGATCAGCACAGATACGCAGTATTTT. Residues: CASSLRTGISTDTQYF.

The chain carries TRBV2 and TRBJ1-1; D is undetermined. This CDR3 is 14 amino acids long. Germline assignment: CDR1 SNHLY and CDR2 FYNNEI. V dropped 4 bases and J dropped 1 base, with 10 bases sitting between them. The CDR3 here is CASSAAQSNTEAFF. The DNA of the CDR3 is TGTGCCAGCAGTGCGGCACAGTCGAACACTGAAGCTTTCTTT.

V and J are TRBV30 and TRBJ1-6; 10 bases match TRBD1. Germline CDR1 is GTSNPN and CDR2 is SVGIG (reference sequence). V lost 2 bases, J lost 9 bases, and 7 bases stayed unmatched. CDR3 length: 15 amino acids. The CDR3: CAWSFGTGESSPLHF. CDR3 coding DNA: TGTGCCTGGAGTTTCGGGACAGGGGAGAGTTCACCCCTCCACTTT.

The chain employs TRBV3-1 (or the pseudogene TRBV3-2) and TRBJ2-5; D is ambiguous. Germline-derived CDR1 and CDR2 are LGHDT and YNNKEL (reference sequence). V was pared by 0 bases and J by 5 bases, with 13 bases between. The CDR3 consists of 15 residues. The CDR3 DNA reads as TGTGCCAGCAGCCAAGATACGCGACTGTTGGAGACCCAGTACTTC. Translation: CASSQDTRLLETQYF.

This clone was detected a few times. The rearrangement joins TRBV27 to TRBJ1-5, with 7 positions matching TRBD1. This CDR3 spans 17 amino acids. V lost 3 bases and J lost 4; bases outside the gene matches: 12. Germline CDR1 and CDR2: MNHEY and SMNVEV (reference sequence). The CDR3 DNA follows: TGTGCCAGCAGTTTTCGCTTGTCGACAGGGCAAAATCAGCCCCAGCATTTT. Translation: CASSFRLSTGQNQPQHF.

This clone was counted a single time. The J gene is TRBJ1-5, the V gene TRBV7-3, with D hard to call. CDR1 and CDR2 (germline): SGHTA, FQGTGA. Trimming shortened V by 1 base and J by 4 bases, and 11 bases separated the two germline ends. The CDR3 runs 15 residues. The CDR3 nucleotides read TGTGCCAGCAGCTTAAATGGGCAGCTAAATCAGCCCCAGCATTTT. It specifies CASSLNGQLNQPQHF.